This entry features one TCR beta chain sequence. The antigen is undetermined. The data belong to a study of graft-versus-host responses after intestinal transplantation. Study observations and caveats: Early HvG declines after transplant were associated with peak circulating GvH clone levels.

Germline loops: CDR1 GTSNPN, CDR2 SVGIG (reference sequence). The CDR3 is 13 residues long. The germline V and J ends were trimmed by 1 base and 0 bases, with 6 bases remaining between them. Data came from immunoSEQ multiplex PCR; TCRdb stores just in-frame clones and leaves some out. The top ten hold 0.46% of the sample, which has approximately 46,000 clones, 70% to 85% seen once. This TCR came from a human donor who was the organ donor for an intestinal transplant. This material consisted of unstimulated CD4+ T cells sorted from spleen or lymph node cells, taken before transplant. The chain combines TRBV30 with TRBJ1-2; unclear D gene. The CDR3 sequence is CAWSGIANYGYTF. CDR3 DNA: TGTGCCTGGAGTGGGATAGCTAACTATGGCTACACCTTC.